The 10 T cell receptor beta chains presented below share a single source sample, sequenced in a study of cytomegalovirus exposure and HLA in healthy donors. PCR employed 60 Vbeta and 13 Jbeta primers. The assay was immunoSEQ multiplex PCR, and TCRdb's table has in-frame clones only and misses some. This sample has approximately 150,000 clones, with roughly 70% found just once. Input material: PBMCs. These receptors were taken from a male donor in good health and CMV-seronegative.

The chain recombines TRBV9 with TRBJ2-7; D is undetermined. Germline V CDR1 and CDR2: SGDLS, YYNGEE. The CDR3 is 14 amino acids. With 0 bases removed from V and 3 bases from J, the gap between germline ends came to 10 bases. The CDR3 DNA is TGTGCCAGCAGCGTAGCAAAGGCGGACTACGAGCAGTACTTC. Its translation: CASSVAKADYEQYF.

The chain couples TRBV11-2 to TRBJ2-3, with D unresolved. V dropped 0 bases and J dropped 1 base, with 8 bases sitting between them. CDR3 length: 15 residues. Germline loops: CDR1 SGHAT, CDR2 FQNNGV. The CDR3 nucleotides read TGTGCCAGCAGCTTAGAGGCTCGGGGCACAGATACGCAGTATTTT. This gives the protein CASSLEARGTDTQYF. Full variable domain (remainder filled in from reference TRBV11-2 and TRBJ2-3): EAGVAQSPRYKIIEKRQSVAFWCNPISGHATLYWYQQILGQGPKLLIQFQNNGVVDDSQLPKDRFSAERLKGVDSTLKIQPAKLEDSAVYLCASSLEARGTDTQYFGPGTRLTVL.

This rearrangement joins TRBV7-8 to TRBJ1-1, with 8 bases matching TRBD1. This CDR3 has 12 residues. Germline CDR1 reads SGHVS; CDR2 reads FQNEAQ. With 7 bases clipped from V and 4 bases from J, the junction kept 2 bases outside the gene matches. CDR3 DNA: TGTGCCAGCACCACAGGGGGCACTGAAGCTTTCTTT. It codes for CASTTGGTEAFF.

The CDR3: CASSLALAGAGTDTQYF. The CDR3 nucleotides are TGCGCCAGCAGCTTGGCACTAGCGGGAGCCGGCACAGATACGCAGTATTTT. The V and J genes are TRBV5-1 and TRBJ2-3; 11 bases are a match to TRBD2. The CDR3 spans 17 residues. Germline trimming cut 0 bases from V and 1 base from J; bases unmatched to any gene: 4. Germline V gene lookup returns CDR1 SGHRS and CDR2 YFSETQ.

The V call is TRBV18, the J call TRBJ2-5, with D possibly being TRBD2 (6 bases). V gave up 3 bases and J gave up 4 bases, with 15 bases separating them. This CDR3 is built from 15 residues. The germline gives CDR1 KGHSH, CDR2 LQKENI. CDR3 nucleotides: TGTGCCAGCTCACCGAGCGGGCGAGGAGGAGAGACCCAGTACTTC. Amino acid sequence: CASSPSGRGGETQYF.

There are a few counts of this clone. The chain recombines TRBV7-3 with TRBJ2-6; D call uncertain. The V and J ends lost 2 bases and 1 base respectively, with 12 bases between them. The CDR3 is 17 residues long. Looked up from germline, CDR1 is SGHTA and CDR2 is FQGTGA. CDR3 sequence: CASSLVGSNSGANVLTF. DNA of the CDR3: TGTGCCAGCAGCTTAGTTGGTAGCAATTCTGGGGCCAACGTCCTGACTTTC.

The rearrangement uses TRBV5-4 and TRBJ1-2; weak D call: TRBD1 (5 bases). There are 17 residues in the CDR3. The V gene lost 4 bases and the J gene lost 4 bases, with 23 bases spanning the gap. Germline values: CDR1 SGHNT, CDR2 YYREEE (reference sequence). CDR3 region: CASSQLGARWSLYGYTF. CDR3 sequence (DNA): TGTGCCAGCAGCCAATTAGGGGCTCGGTGGAGCCTCTATGGCTACACCTTC.

Concerning this clone itself: The sample carries other DNA sequences with the same CDR3. The chain joins TRBV7-2 to TRBJ1-5; D unresolved. Germline assignment: CDR1 SGHTA and CDR2 FQGNSA. The CDR3 spans 15 residues. V lost 3 bases, J lost 2 bases, and 11 bases lay in between. CDR3 sequence: CASSLTGIRNQPQHF. In DNA, the CDR3 is TGTGCCAGCAGCTTGACGGGGATTCGCAATCAGCCCCAGCATTTT.

This rearrangement joins TRBV18 to TRBJ1-4; TRBD1 aligns across 10 bases. J gave up 8 bases and V 5 bases, and 8 bases lay outside the gene matches. The CDR3 has 15 residues. CDR1 is KGHSH, CDR2 LQKENI, per germline. CDR3 residues: CASSRPGQGIEKLFF. The CDR3 nucleotides read TGTGCCAGCTCAAGACCGGGACAGGGGATAGAAAAACTGTTTTTT.

V is TRBV9 and J is TRBJ2-5, with a tentative D call TRBD2 (6 bases). Germline assignment: CDR1 SGDLS and CDR2 YYNGEE. This CDR3 is 15 amino acids long. Trimming pared 2 bases from V and 1 base from J, leaving 12 bases between. CDR3 loop: CASSVGGRAQETQYF. The CDR3 coding sequence is TGTGCCAGCAGCGTGGGAGGACGGGCCCAAGAGACCCAGTACTTC.